These T cell receptor beta chains were read from a single sample in a study of T cells in Graves' hyperthyroidism and ophthalmopathy. Using its own MiXCR run on the multiplex PCR reads, TCRdb lists one record per CDR3 protein. The data show 450,000 to 700,000 distinct CDR3 sequences, with just over 45% seen just once and more than 7% held by the top ten. Sample: peripheral blood or thyroid tissue (not recorded which). The receptors were sampled from a woman under 30 with Graves' hyperthyroidism. Each CDR3 is given with its conserved first and last residue. The D gene is left open where the match is weak. A clone size is listed for some rows: how often the clone was seen (once, few, many), or a class if it is expanded.

J gene,V gene,clone size,D gene,CDR3 DNA,CDR3 protein
TRBJ2-7,TRBV27,many,TRBD1,TGTGCCAGCAGCCAAACAGGGGGCGGCACCTACGAGCAGTACTTC,CASSQTGGGTYEQYF
TRBJ2-7,TRBV9,many,-,TGTGCCAGCAGCGTAGCTCCAGTGACAGGTTCCGAGCAGTACTTC,CASSVAPVTGSEQYF
TRBJ1-2,TRBV2,-,-,TGTGCCAGCAGACCTTATAGGGGCAGGGGCATGGTCAACACCTTC,CASRPYRGRGMVNTF
TRBJ2-5,TRBV9,many,-,TGTGCCAGCAGCGTAGTACTCCGCCAAGAGACCCAGTACTTC,CASSVVLRQETQYF
TRBJ1-2,TRBV29-1,-,TRBD1,TGCAGCGGGGCCACCGGGGGAGGGGGCATTGGCTACACCTTC,CSGATGGGGIGYTF
TRBJ2-1,TRBV19,once,-,TGTGCCAGTAGTATCGCCCCGAGCTCCTACAATGAGCAGTTCTTC,CASSIAPSSYNEQFF
TRBJ1-3,TRBV6-5,few,-,TGTGCCAGCAGTTGGTTCCAGACCTCTGGAAACACCATATATTTT,CASSWFQTSGNTIYF
TRBJ2-7,TRBV20-1,-,-,TGCAGTGCTAGTCTGTGGGGTACAGGACTCGACGAGCAGTACTTC,CSASLWGTGLDEQYF
TRBJ1-4,TRBV5-4,-,-,TGTGCCAGCAGCACTGGGGCGGAGTCAGCCGAAAAACTGTTTTTT,CASSTGAESAEKLFF
TRBJ1-1,TRBV2,once,-,TGTGCCAGCAGTGAAGATAGGCAGGGAAACACTGAAGCTTTCTTT,CASSEDRQGNTEAFF
TRBJ2-2,TRBV19,few,-,TGTGCCAGTTCCTGGTCCCTCCCAGGGTTCGCCGGGGAGCTGTTTTTT,CASSWSLPGFAGELFF
TRBJ1-1,TRBV7-2,many,-,TGTGCCAGCAGCTTTTTCTCATTCCCTGAAGCTTTCTTT,CASSFFSFPEAFF
TRBJ2-5,TRBV7-2,-,TRBD2,TGTGCCAGCGGCGGAAGCAGACTAGCGGAAGAGACCCAGTACTTC,CASGGSRLAEETQYF
TRBJ2-7,TRBV19,many,TRBD1,TGTGCCAGTAGTACGCAGGGGGCTTCCTACGAGCAGTACTTC,CASSTQGASYEQYF
TRBJ1-2,TRBV19,few,-,TGTGCCAGTAACCCGACAGGTGGAAGGGGCTACACCTTC,CASNPTGGRGYTF
TRBJ2-2,TRBV9,many,-,TGTGCCAGCAGCGTTCTAGTCGCCGGGGAGCTGTTTTTT,CASSVLVAGELFF
TRBJ2-2,TRBV27,-,TRBD2,TGTGCCAGCAGTTTAATAGCGGGACTGGGGAACACCGGGGAGCTGTTTTTT,CASSLIAGLGNTGELFF
TRBJ1-3,TRBV4-1,-,-,TGCGCCAGCAGCCGACCCCGTCTGGGGGCCCTCTTCTCTGGAAACACCATATATTTT,CASSRPRLGALFSGNTIYF
TRBJ1-1,TRBV2,few,TRBD1,TGTGCCAGCAGGGCCGGGACAGGGGCTACCACTGAAGCTTTCTTT,CASRAGTGATTEAFF
TRBJ1-4,TRBV5-1,few,TRBD1,TGCGCCAGCAGCTCCCAGGGGGCGCGGGAAAAACTGTTTTTT,CASSSQGAREKLFF
TRBJ2-2,TRBV10-3,-,-,TGTGCCACCGAACCGAACAGGGGGGAGCTGTTTTTT,CATEPNRGELFF
TRBJ2-7,TRBV18,many,TRBD2,TGTGCCAGCTCACTTCTAGCGGGAGGGAACTACGAGCAGTACTTC,CASSLLAGGNYEQYF
TRBJ2-2,TRBV20-1,many,-,TGCAGTGCTAGAGGACGGAACACCGGGGAGCTGTTTTTT,CSARGRNTGELFF
TRBJ1-5,TRBV5-1,-,TRBD1,TGCGCCAGCAGCTTGGAGGGACAGGGGGCCGGGCAGCCCCAGCATTTT,CASSLEGQGAGQPQHF
TRBJ1-5,TRBV19,many,TRBD1,TGTGCCAGTAGTAGGGACAGGGGGCGAGATCAGCCCCAGCATTTT,CASSRDRGRDQPQHF
TRBJ2-5,TRBV20-1,-,-,TGCAGTGCTAGTGCAGATAGCAATCAGCCCCAGTACTTC,CSASADSNQPQYF
TRBJ1-2,TRBV10-2,-,TRBD1,TGTGCCAGCAGCCAATTCGCGGGACAGGGTGATGGCTACACCTTC,CASSQFAGQGDGYTF
TRBJ2-2,TRBV5-6,-,-,TGTGCCAGCAGCCAACAGGGGAGCGGGACAACCGGCGGGGAGCTGTTTTTT,CASSQQGSGTTGGELFF
TRBJ1-1,TRBV7-2,-,-,TGTGCCAGCAGCTTAAGAAGCGGGAACACTGAAGCTTTCTTT,CASSLRSGNTEAFF
TRBJ2-2,TRBV6-1,many,-,TGTGCCAGCAGTGAATACCGGGACCAATACACCGGGGAGCTGTTTTTT,CASSEYRDQYTGELFF
TRBJ2-1,TRBV2,few,-,TGTGCCAGCGAAACCGGGGGCAACAATGAGCAGTTCTTC,CASETGGNNEQFF
TRBJ1-5,TRBV9,many,-,TGTGCCAGCAGCCCCTACCCGGGCGATTGGAGTAATCAGCCCCAGCATTTT,CASSPYPGDWSNQPQHF
TRBJ2-7,TRBV20-1,many,TRBD2,TGCAGTGCTAGAAAGGGGACTAGCGGGCGTTCGTTGGTGCAGTACTTC,CSARKGTSGRSLVQYF
TRBJ2-5,TRBV20-1,-,-,TGCAGTGCTAAGGGGGGAAACGGGAGGACCCAGTACTTC,CSAKGGNGRTQYF
TRBJ2-2,TRBV5-4,-,TRBD2,TGTGCCAGCAGATCCGGGACTAGCGGGAGTCCCACCGGGGAGCTGTTTTTT,CASRSGTSGSPTGELFF
TRBJ1-2,TRBV5-8,-,-,TGTGCCAGCAGCTTGGCCGGGTTCGGAGGCTACACCTTC,CASSLAGFGGYTF
TRBJ1-3,TRBV7-9,many,-,TGTGCCAGCAGCTTGGGGGGGCAGGAGCGTGGAAACACCATATATTTT,CASSLGGQERGNTIYF
TRBJ1-1,TRBV4-1,many,-,TGCGCCAGCAGCCTTCAAGACGCAGGGAGGACTGAAGCTTTCTTT,CASSLQDAGRTEAFF
TRBJ2-5,TRBV29-1,-,-,TGCAGCGTGGAAACAGGGAATGAAGAGACCCAGTACTTC,CSVETGNEETQYF
TRBJ2-2,TRBV20-1,-,-,TGCAGTGCCTATTCCCAGGGGGAGCTGTTTTTT,CSAYSQGELFF
TRBJ2-3,TRBV24-1,few,-,TGTGCCACCAGTAGAGGGGGTCTTAGCACAGATACGCAGTATTTT,CATSRGGLSTDTQYF
TRBJ2-3,TRBV2,-,-,TGTGCCAGCAGTGAGGGCGGATTAAGCACAGGTACGCAGTATTTT,CASSEGGLSTGTQYF
TRBJ2-6,TRBV20-1,many,TRBD2,TGCAGTGCTAGCCTCACTAGCGGGAGCAGCTCTGGGGCCAACGTCCTGACTTTC,CSASLTSGSSSGANVLTF
TRBJ2-6,TRBV15,-,-,TGTGCCACCAGCAGAGATAAGCAGGGTTCTGGGGCCAACGTCCTGACTTTC,CATSRDKQGSGANVLTF
TRBJ1-1,TRBV2,-,-,TGTGCCGGTCACGGTATCACTGAAGCTTTCTTT,CAGHGITEAFF
TRBJ1-5,TRBV27,-,TRBD1,TGTGCCGGCCAACCGGACAGGGGCAATCAGCCCCAGCATTTT,CAGQPDRGNQPQHF
TRBJ2-1,TRBV7-9,-,TRBD2,TGTGCCAGCAGCTCCGAGCGGGAGGGCCTCAATGAGCAGTTCTTC,CASSSEREGLNEQFF
TRBJ1-4,TRBV20-1,-,TRBD1,TGCAGTGCTCCCCGAGACAGGGACGAAAAACTGTTTTTT,CSAPRDRDEKLFF
TRBJ2-7,TRBV5-6,many,-,TGTGCCAGCAGCCGCCCTTCCTACGAGCAGTACTTC,CASSRPSYEQYF
TRBJ2-7,TRBV4-1,many,-,TGCGCCAGCAGCCAAGATTGGCGTTACGAGCAGTACTTC,CASSQDWRYEQYF
TRBJ1-4,TRBV5-1,-,TRBD1,TGCGCCAGCAGCTTGTCCCCGGACAGGGGAGAAAAACTGTTTTTT,CASSLSPDRGEKLFF
TRBJ2-2,TRBV7-8,-,TRBD1,TGTGCCAGCAGCTTGACAGGGGTAGACTATGGCTACACCGGGGAGCTGTTTTTT,CASSLTGVDYGYTGELFF
TRBJ1-1,TRBV28,-,-,TGTGCCAGCAGTCCATGGACAGATAACACTGAAGCTTTCTTT,CASSPWTDNTEAFF
TRBJ2-7,TRBV9,many,-,TGTGCCAGCAGCGTAGAGGGGTTCGCCTACGAGCAGTACTTC,CASSVEGFAYEQYF
TRBJ2-7,TRBV18,few,TRBD2,TGTGCCAGCTCACCCGGGACTAGCGGTTTCTACGAGCAGTACTTC,CASSPGTSGFYEQYF
TRBJ2-2,TRBV29-1,-,-,TGCAGCGTTTCGCGGACGAACACCGGGGAGCTGTTTTTT,CSVSRTNTGELFF
TRBJ2-7,TRBV11-3,many,-,TGTGCCAGCAGCTTAGTATCTGGTATCGGCGAGCAGTACTTC,CASSLVSGIGEQYF
TRBJ1-2,TRBV24-1,many,TRBD1,TGTGCCACCAGGGGACAGGGACCTACTGGGGATGGCTACACCTTC,CATRGQGPTGDGYTF
TRBJ2-7,TRBV7-6,-,TRBD1,TGTGCCAGCAGCTTAAACCGAGGACAGGGTGGTTCCTACGAGCAGTACTTC,CASSLNRGQGGSYEQYF
TRBJ1-5,TRBV12-3/TRBV12-4,many,TRBD1,TGTGCCAGCAGGGCAAGGGGGCTAATAGCCCAGCATTTT,CASRARGLIAQHF